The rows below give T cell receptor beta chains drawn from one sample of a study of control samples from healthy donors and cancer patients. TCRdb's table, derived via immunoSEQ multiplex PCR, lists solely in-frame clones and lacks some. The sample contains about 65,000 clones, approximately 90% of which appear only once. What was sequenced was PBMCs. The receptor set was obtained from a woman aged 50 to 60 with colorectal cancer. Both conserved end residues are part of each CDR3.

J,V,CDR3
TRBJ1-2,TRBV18,CASSSTGGYGYTF
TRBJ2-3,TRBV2,CASRPRQGAADTQYF
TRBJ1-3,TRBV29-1,CSVGGAGNTIYF
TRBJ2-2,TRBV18,CASSPIWPLPNINTGELFF
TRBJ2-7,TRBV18,CASSLTRDSEQYF
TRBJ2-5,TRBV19,CASSPSSSVETQYF
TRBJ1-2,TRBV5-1,CASSLDRGNGYTF
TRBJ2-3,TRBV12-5,CASGLGEGVRDTQYF
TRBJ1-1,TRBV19,CASSQNRGDTEAFF
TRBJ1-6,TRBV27,CASSLSAGGPLDNSPLHF